The 22 T cell receptor beta chains given below trace back to one sample, sequenced in a study of regulatory and conventional T cells in RAG deficiency (dated by TCRdb to the late 2010s). The library was obtained by the immunoSEQ multiplex PCR assay. TCRdb took this table from immuneACCESS and kept in-frame rearrangements with V and J called. Such tables lack part of the clones; where checked against another copy, unresolved V genes explain under half of the gap, and the rest is unexplained. The sample includes roughly 30,000 clones, with approximately 90% observed a single time. The top ten constitute around 0.82% of the sample. Before genomic DNA extraction, regulatory T cells were purified from blood as CD4+CD25-high CD127-low cells. These data are also associated with another study on regulatory T cells. The second study, in turn, reports: The multiplex PCR relied on 52 forward TRBV primers and 13 reverse TRBJ primers, and amplification bias was corrected through assay-based and computational methods.

Sequencing was performed on Tregs sorted from blood. The receptors shown here come from a human donor in good health.

The chain uses TRBV7-8 and TRBJ1-6; no reliable D call. This CDR3 contains 18 residues. Between the trimmed V and J ends, which lost 1 base and 7 bases, there was a span of 20 bases. Germline assignment: CDR1 SGHVS and CDR2 FQNEAQ. CDR3 region: CASSLGGVWASLNSPLHF. CDR3 bases: TGTGCCAGCAGCTTAGGTGGCGTTTGGGCTTCCTTGAATTCACCCCTCCACTTT.

The rearrangement joins TRBV7-2 to TRBJ2-1; D might be TRBD1 (5 bases). Between the trimmed V and J ends, which lost 1 base and 5 bases, there was a span of 15 bases. Germline V gene lookup returns CDR1 SGHTA and CDR2 FQGNSA. The CDR3 runs to 16 residues. CDR3 loop: CASSLVPGLPNNEQFF. In nucleotides, the CDR3 is TGTGCCAGCAGCTTAGTACCAGGGCTACCCAACAATGAGCAGTTCTTC.

The chain recombines TRBV4-1 with TRBJ2-5; TRBD1 aligns across 7 bases. The CDR3 consists of 13 residues. Germline V gene data show CDR1 as MGHRA and CDR2 as YSYEKL. V lost 4 bases, J lost 2 bases, and 1 base stayed unmatched. The CDR3 is CASSPGQQETQYF. CDR3 DNA: TGCGCCAGCAGCCCGGGACAGCAAGAGACCCAGTACTTC.

The V and J genes are TRBV19 and TRBJ1-2, with D maybe TRBD1 (5 bases). This CDR3 comprises 15 residues. Germline assignment: CDR1 LNHDA and CDR2 SQIVND (reference sequence). Trimming left V 3 bases short and J 2 bases short, with 13 bases between. CDR3 sequence: CASSMRSGMNYGYTF. As DNA, the CDR3 is TGTGCCAGTAGTATGCGGTCAGGGATGAACTATGGCTACACCTTC.

This sequence joins TRBV6-5 and TRBJ2-7; D gene unclear. The V end lost 8 bases, the J end lost 9 bases, and 11 bases lay between the germline ends. This CDR3 is 10 amino acids long. CDR1 and CDR2 (germline): MNHEY, SVGAGI. The CDR3 loop reads CASGPRPQYF. Here the CDR3 DNA reads TGTGCCAGCGGCCCTCGGCCGCAGTACTTC.

The genes are TRBV5-5 and TRBJ1-2; D unresolved. This CDR3 is 14 amino acids long. The V end was cut by 2 bases, the J end by 2 bases, with 10 bases between. Germline V CDR1 and CDR2: SGHKS, YYEKEE (reference sequence). CDR3 nucleotide sequence: TGTGCCAGCAGCTTTGGTGTCAAGAACTATGGCTACACCTTC. Amino acids: CASSFGVKNYGYTF. Variable domain in full (rest from reference TRBV5-5 and TRBJ1-2): DAGVTQSPTHLIKTRGQQVTLRCSPISGHKSVSWYQQVLGQGPQFIFQYYEKEERGRGNFPDRFSARQFPNYSSELNVNALLLGDSALYLCASSFGVKNYGYTFGSGTRLTVV.

The gene calls are TRBV30 and TRBJ2-2; no clear D gene. This CDR3 has 12 amino acids. The V end was cut by 3 bases, the J end by 7 bases, with 9 bases between. Germline CDR1 and CDR2: GTSNPN and SVGIG (reference sequence). DNA of the CDR3: TGTGCCTGGAGGATGAGCCTCGGGGAGCTGTTTTTT. Its translation is CAWRMSLGELFF.

V and J are TRBV6-5 and TRBJ2-2; the D is unclear. V was clipped by 6 bases and J by 7 bases, with 6 bases between them. The CDR3 is made up of 11 amino acids. The germline V gene encodes CDR1 MNHEY and CDR2 SVGAGI. The CDR3 nucleotides are TGTGCCAGCAGGAGTGTCGGGGAGCTGTTTTTT. It encodes CASRSVGELFF.

This chain joins TRBV2 and TRBJ2-5, with D maybe TRBD2 (6 bases). CDR1 is SNHLY and CDR2 is FYNNEI in the germline V gene. The CDR3 runs 12 residues. Trimming pared 7 bases from V and 6 bases from J, leaving 12 bases between. The DNA of the CDR3 is TGTGCCAGCAAGGAGGGCGAAAAGACCCAGTACTTC. It specifies CASKEGEKTQYF.

The chain employs TRBV21-1 and TRBJ1-5; TRBD1 is taken as the D call from the table, unchecked against the DNA. TRBV21-1 is listed as a pseudogene. The CDR3 runs to 18 residues. In DNA, the CDR3 is TGTGCCAGCAGCAATAGGGAAGGCAGGGGGTATGGCAATCAGCCCCAGCATTTT. Amino acids: CASSNREGRGYGNQPQHF.

The chain recombines TRBV6-5 with TRBJ1-5; no clear D. Trimming took 3 bases from V and 4 from J, leaving 7 bases between them. The CDR3 is made up of 13 amino acids. CDR1 MNHEY and CDR2 SVGAGI come from the germline V gene. The CDR3 sequence: CASSYGLNQPQHF. CDR3 sequence (DNA): TGTGCCAGCAGTTATGGACTGAATCAGCCCCAGCATTTT.

This rearrangement joins TRBV9 to TRBJ2-7; 9 bases agree with TRBD1. The CDR3 spans 14 residues. The V gene's germline CDR1 is SGDLS and CDR2 YYNGEE. V trimming: 0 bases; J trimming: 6 bases; junction bases outside the gene matches: 4. The CDR3 nucleotides read TGTGCCAGCAGCGTAGGGGGACAGGGTCTCGAGCAGTACTTC. It specifies CASSVGGQGLEQYF.

The CDR3 loop is CASSLLAVANTGELFF. CDR3 sequence (DNA): TGTGCCAGCAGTCTCCTAGCGGTTGCGAACACCGGGGAGCTGTTTTTT. The V and J genes are TRBV7-2 and TRBJ2-2, with 7 bases that match TRBD2. V dropped 6 bases and J dropped 0; count of bases not matched to a gene: 7. Germline loops: CDR1 SGHTA, CDR2 FQGNSA. The CDR3 is 16 amino acids. Filled out from reference TRBV7-2 and TRBJ2-2, the complete variable domain reads GAGVSQSPSNKVTEKGKDVELRCDPISGHTALYWYRQSLGQGLEFLIYFQGNSAPDKSGLPSDRFSAERTGGSVSTLTIQRTQQEDSAVYLCASSLLAVANTGELFFGEGSRLTVL.

The chain carries TRBV9 and TRBJ2-2; D possibly matches TRBD1 or TRBD2 (6 bases each). V was shortened by 0 bases and J by 4 bases, with 13 bases between the two germline ends. Looked up from germline, CDR1 is SGDLS and CDR2 is YYNGEE. The CDR3 totals 16 residues. The CDR3 nucleotides read TGTGCCAGCAGCGTAGATAGGGGGGTGGGCACCGGGGAGCTGTTTTTT. Translated: CASSVDRGVGTGELFF.

The chain is built from TRBV5-1 and TRBJ2-1, with unresolved D. Germline CDR1 and CDR2: SGHRS and YFSETQ. V shed 5 bases and J shed 5 bases, with 11 bases lying between them. The CDR3 runs to 13 residues. Here the CDR3 DNA reads TGCGCCAGCAGGCGGAACAAGGACAATGAGCAGTTCTTC. Residues: CASRRNKDNEQFF.

J is TRBJ1-5 and V is TRBV25-1, with D unclear. CDR3 length: 14 residues. Germline CDR1 reads MGHDK; CDR2 reads SYGVNS. The V end was cut by 6 bases, the J end by 0 bases, with 9 bases between. CDR3 region: CASSPAYSNQPQHF. Written as DNA, the CDR3 is TGTGCCAGCAGCCCAGCTTATAGCAATCAGCCCCAGCATTTT.

The rearrangement uses TRBV5-5 and TRBJ1-6; 7 positions match TRBD1. Germline V gives CDR1 SGHKS, CDR2 YYEKEE (reference sequence). The junction had 8 bases not matched to a gene; V was cut back by 4 bases and J by 7 bases. This CDR3 is built from 15 residues. The CDR3 DNA reads as TGTGCCAGCAGCCAACTCGGGACAGTCAATTCACCCCTCCACTTT. Translating gives CASSQLGTVNSPLHF.

The V and J genes are TRBV30 and TRBJ1-2, with 12 bases aligning to TRBD1. This CDR3 region has 15 residues. The trim removed 4 bases at V and 6 bases at J, leaving 9 bases unmatched. Germline lookup yields CDR1 GTSNPN and CDR2 SVGIG (reference sequence). CDR3 nucleotide sequence: TGTGCCTGGAAGGGACAGGGGGCGAATTACCATGGCTACACCTTC. Its translation is CAWKGQGANYHGYTF. Using reference TRBV30 and TRBJ1-2 for the parts outside the CDR3, the full variable domain is SQTIHQWPATLVQPVGSPLSLECTVEGTSNPNLYWYRQAAGRGLQLLFYSVGIGQISSEVPQNLSASRPQDRQFILSSKKLLLSDSGFYLCAWKGQGANYHGYTFGSGTRLTVV.

V and J are TRBV27 and TRBJ1-1; 11 bases are shared with TRBD1. This CDR3 has 14 amino acids. V was pared by 6 bases and J by 3 bases, with 3 bases of the junction left unmatched. From germline, CDR1 is MNHEY and CDR2 SMNVEV (reference sequence). As DNA, the CDR3 is TGTGCCAGCAGAAGGGGACAGGGGGACACTGAAGCTTTCTTT. This sequence encodes CASRRGQGDTEAFF.

The rearrangement uses TRBV5-6 and TRBJ1-3, with TRBD1 identical over 7 bases. J gave up 0 bases and V 4 bases, and 7 bases lay outside the gene matches. Germline CDR1 reads SGHDT; CDR2 reads YYEEEE. The CDR3 runs to 16 residues. The CDR3 region is CASSKTGMGSGNTIYF. The CDR3, as DNA: TGTGCCAGCAGCAAGACAGGGATGGGCTCTGGAAACACCATATATTTT.

This clone was observed a few times. The chain has TRBV6-6 and TRBJ1-3; no definite D call. The CDR3 is 12 amino acids. Germline V gives CDR1 MNHNY, CDR2 SVGAGI (reference sequence). Trimming took 9 bases from V and 2 from J, leaving 8 bases between them. The CDR3 here is CASGGTGNTIYF. CDR3 DNA sequence: TGTGCCAGTGGAGGGACTGGAAACACCATATATTTT.

V usage is TRBV21-1 and J usage is TRBJ2-7; TRBD1, as called in the table, went unchecked against the DNA. TRBV21-1 is a pseudogene. The CDR3 runs to 19 residues. CDR3 loop: CASSKAGRPGQGASYEQYF. The DNA of the CDR3 is TGTGCCAGCAGCAAAGCGGGGCGCCCGGGACAGGGAGCCTCCTACGAGCAGTACTTC.